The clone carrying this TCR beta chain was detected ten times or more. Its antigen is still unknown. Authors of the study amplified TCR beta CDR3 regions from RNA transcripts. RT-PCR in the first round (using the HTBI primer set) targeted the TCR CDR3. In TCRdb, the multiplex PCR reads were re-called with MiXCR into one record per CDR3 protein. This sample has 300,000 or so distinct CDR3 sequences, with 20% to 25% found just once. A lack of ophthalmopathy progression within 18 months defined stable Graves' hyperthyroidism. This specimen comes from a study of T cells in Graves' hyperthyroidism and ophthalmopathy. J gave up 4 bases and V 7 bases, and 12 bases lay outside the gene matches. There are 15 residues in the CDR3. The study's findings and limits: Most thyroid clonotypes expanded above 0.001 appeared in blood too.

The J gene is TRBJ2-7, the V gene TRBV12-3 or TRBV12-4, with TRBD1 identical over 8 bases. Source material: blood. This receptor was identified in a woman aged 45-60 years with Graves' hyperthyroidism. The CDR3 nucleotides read TGTGCCAGCATTCTGTCGGGACAGGTCCCTTACGAGCAGTACTTC. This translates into CASILSGQVPYEQYF.